A single sample gave rise to the 26 T cell receptor beta chains below, sequenced in a study of T-cell reconstitution after alpha-beta-depleted transplantation in children. During its preparation, the TCRbeta library received unique molecular identifiers. TCRdb fed the PCR reads into MiXCR, producing one record per CDR3 protein. The sample yields 250,000 to 350,000 distinct CDR3 sequences, over 8% seen once. The sample consisted of PBMCs from the stem cell graft donor, taken from the stem cell graft. The source of these receptors is a human donor who donated a stem cell graft to a child with SCID.

This clonotype was counted at least ten times. In nucleotides, the CDR3 is TGTGCCACCAGCAGGGGACTAGCGGGGGCCGACAAAGCCAAAAACATTCAGTACTTC. This translates into CATSRGLAGADKAKNIQYF. This chain uses TRBV15 with TRBJ2-4, with 14 bases aligning to TRBD2. Germline lookup yields CDR1 LNHNV and CDR2 YYDKDF (reference sequence). J gave up 0 bases and V 3 bases, and 7 bases lay outside the gene matches. The CDR3 runs to 19 residues.

In the case of this clonotype: Its ends do not fully match the called genes, so a read error is possible. V usage is TRBV3-1 and J usage is TRBJ2-5, with TRBD1 matching 8 bases. Germline CDR1 and CDR2: LGHDT and YNNKEL (reference sequence). This CDR3 comprises 14 residues. CDR3 coding DNA: TGTGCCAGCAGCCAGGGACAGGTGGCTGAGACCAAGTACTTC. Protein product: CASSQGQVAETKYF.

In this sample, this clonotype turned up many times. This chain links TRBV4-1 with TRBJ2-5; D ambiguous. From germline, CDR1 is MGHRA and CDR2 YSYEKL. The CDR3 loop spans 12 amino acids. Trimming shortened V by 2 bases and J by 1 base, and 2 bases separated the two germline ends. The CDR3 DNA is TGCGCCAGCAGCCAAATCCAAGAGACCCAGTACTTC. Its translation is CASSQIQETQYF.

V gene TRBV12-3 or TRBV12-4 combines with J gene TRBJ2-7; D unclear. This CDR3 has 14 amino acids. V dropped 1 base and J dropped 2 bases, with 9 bases sitting between them. Written as DNA, the CDR3 is TGTGCCAGCAGTTTAGTTGGCAAACCCTACGAGCAGTACTTC. Encoded protein: CASSLVGKPYEQYF.

This clonotype was counted between two and nine times. The chain links TRBV20-1 to TRBJ2-1; D might be TRBD1 or TRBD2, each matching 6 bases. Trimming took off 8 bases at V and 2 bases at J, with 16 bases between the two ends. CDR1 DFQATT and CDR2 SNEGSKA come from the germline V gene (reference sequence). The CDR3 spans 14 residues. The DNA of the CDR3 is TGCAGTTCGGAGGGGGTTGGCCCCTACAATGAGCAGTTCTTC. It encodes CSSEGVGPYNEQFF.

At least ten counts were recorded for this clonotype. The chain uses TRBV10-3 and TRBJ2-1, with D tentatively TRBD2 (7 bases). V was trimmed by 10 bases and J by 8 bases, leaving 15 bases between them. This CDR3 has 12 residues. Germline values: CDR1 ENHRY, CDR2 SYGVKD. The CDR3 coding sequence is TGTGCCACCGGGGAGGGGGTGGATGAGCAGTTCTTC. Residues: CATGEGVDEQFF.

This clonotype came up a few times. The rearrangement joins TRBV5-1 to TRBJ1-2; D not certain. CDR3 length: 13 amino acids. Germline CDR1 is SGHRS and CDR2 is YFSETQ. V was trimmed by 2 bases and J by 4 bases, leaving 9 bases between them. CDR3 nucleotide sequence: TGCGCCAGCAGCTTTACGGATGTCTATGGCTACACCTTC. It specifies CASSFTDVYGYTF.

V is TRBV7-9 and J is TRBJ1-5, with TRBD1 as a possible D gene (6 bases). V lost 7 bases and J 0 bases, leaving 16 bases between the germline ends. Germline CDR1 reads SEHNR; CDR2 reads FQNEAQ (reference sequence). The CDR3 extends over 16 amino acids. CDR3 sequence (DNA): TGTGCCAGCACCTCTGAGGGGGGGCTTAGCAATCAGCCCCAGCATTTT. Translating it yields CASTSEGGLSNQPQHF.

This clonotype was counted many times. The chain employs TRBV27 and TRBJ2-2; either TRBD1 or TRBD2 may supply D (5 bases each). The germline V and J ends were trimmed by 1 base and 0 bases, with 9 bases remaining between them. There are 16 residues in the CDR3. Per germline, CDR1 MNHEY and CDR2 SMNVEV (reference sequence). Here the CDR3 DNA reads TGTGCCAGCAGTTTATTTGGGACGGCGAACACCGGGGAGCTGTTTTTT. This encodes CASSLFGTANTGELFF.

This chain links TRBV5-1 with TRBJ2-7; 7 bases fit TRBD1. Per germline, CDR1 SGHRS and CDR2 YFSETQ. With 5 bases clipped from V and 0 bases from J, the junction kept 11 bases outside the gene matches. The CDR3 consists of 16 residues. CDR3 DNA sequence: TGCGCCAGCAGACCAAAAGGACAGGCAAGCTCCTACGAGCAGTACTTC. It codes for CASRPKGQASSYEQYF.

This chain joins TRBV18 and TRBJ2-1; tentatively, D is TRBD1 (6 bases). V dropped 0 bases and J dropped 6 bases, with 12 bases sitting between them. This CDR3 contains 15 residues. Germline assignment: CDR1 KGHSH and CDR2 LQKENI. This CDR3 reads CASSPPGGTLNEQFF. The CDR3 nucleotides read TGTGCCAGCTCACCACCAGGGGGTACCCTCAATGAGCAGTTCTTC. Using reference TRBV18 and TRBJ2-1 for the parts outside the CDR3, the full variable domain is NAGVMQNPRHLVRRRGQEARLRCSPMKGHSHVYWYRQLPEEGLKFMVYLQKENIIDESGMPKERFSAEFPKEGPSILRIQQVVRGDSAAYFCASSPPGGTLNEQFFGPGTRLTVL.

This clonotype has ten or more counts. The chain joins TRBV29-1 to TRBJ1-4; D may be TRBD1 (6 bases). The CDR3 sequence is 11 residues long. V lost 4 bases to trimming and J lost 12 bases, with 12 bases between them. Germline CDR1 is SQVTM and CDR2 is ANQGSEA. The DNA for the CDR3 is TGCAGCGTTGCCTCGGGGGGCGAACTGTTTTTT. Translating gives CSVASGGELFF.

This clonotype was observed a handful of times. The rearrangement links TRBV10-2 to TRBJ2-4; possible D gene TRBD2, 6 bases. The CDR3 has 14 residues. Germline assignment: CDR1 WSHSY and CDR2 SAAADI. The V and J ends lost 6 bases and 0 bases respectively, with 9 bases between them. In nucleotides, the CDR3 is TGCGCCAGCAGCTCGGGACTAGCCAAAAACATTCAGTACTTC. Translated: CASSSGLAKNIQYF.

This chain's CDR3 is CASKGEQYF. The CDR3 DNA is TGTGCCAGCAAAGGCGAGCAGTACTTC. The rearrangement joins TRBV2 to TRBJ2-7; D not resolved. The V gene's germline CDR1 is SNHLY and CDR2 FYNNEI. V lost 7 bases to trimming and J lost 6 bases, with 4 bases between them. This CDR3 has 9 amino acids.

The chain couples TRBV25-1 to TRBJ2-2, with no clear D. CDR1 is MGHDK and CDR2 is SYGVNS in the germline V gene. The CDR3 spans 13 residues. V was pared by 1 base and J by 4 bases, with 4 bases between. The CDR3 DNA is TGTGCCAGCAGTGAATTTGGCACCGGGGAGCTGTTTTTT. It yields the protein CASSEFGTGELFF.

This clonotype turned up a few times. This rearrangement joins TRBV7-2 to TRBJ2-1, with 12 bases fitting TRBD2. Germline CDR1 is SGHTA and CDR2 is FQGNSA. The CDR3 runs to 15 residues. V gave up 5 bases and J gave up 4 bases; unmatched junction bases: 3. The CDR3: CASSQGLAGYNEQFF. The CDR3 DNA reads TGTGCCAGCAGCCAAGGACTAGCGGGGTACAATGAGCAGTTCTTC.

This clonotype was seen more than once but under ten times. The chain joins TRBV10-3 to TRBJ2-5; either TRBD1 or TRBD2 may supply D (6 bases each). This CDR3 comprises 14 residues. With 5 bases removed from V and 2 bases from J, the gap between germline ends came to 12 bases. The germline CDR1 and CDR2 sequences are ENHRY and SYGVKD. CDR3 sequence: CAISIGGPQETQYF. The CDR3, as DNA: TGTGCCATCAGTATAGGGGGGCCGCAAGAGACCCAGTACTTC.

This clonotype showed up just a few times. The chain carries TRBV7-8 and TRBJ2-7; D may match TRBD1 or TRBD2 (6 bases each). Between the trimmed V and J ends, which lost 0 bases and 3 bases, there was a span of 12 bases. The CDR3 consists of 15 residues. Germline V lookup: CDR1 SGHVS, CDR2 FQNEAQ. CDR3 sequence reads: CASSLAEGGIYEQYF. In nucleotides, the CDR3 is TGTGCCAGCAGCTTAGCGGAGGGGGGAATCTACGAGCAGTACTTC.

This clonotype was seen many times. The rearrangement joins TRBV6-5 to TRBJ2-1; no reliable D call. Germline-derived CDR1 and CDR2 are MNHEY and SVGAGI. Trimming left V 2 bases short and J 6 bases short, with 5 bases between. CDR3 length: 12 residues. The CDR3 protein is CASSYLGNEQFF. In DNA form, the CDR3 reads TGTGCCAGCAGTTACCTCGGCAATGAGCAGTTCTTC.

Many counts were recorded for this clonotype. This sequence joins TRBV20-1 and TRBJ2-1; D perhaps matches TRBD2 (6 bases). Between the trimmed V and J ends, which lost 1 base and 5 bases, there was a span of 15 bases. CDR1 is DFQATT, CDR2 SNEGSKA, per germline (reference sequence). CDR3 length equals 15 residues. The CDR3 DNA is TGCAGTGCTAGAGCATTAGGAGGGGTCGACAATGAGCAGTTCTTC. It specifies CSARALGGVDNEQFF.

In its sample, this clonotype was seen a few times. The V and J genes are TRBV2 and TRBJ1-4, with 7 bases lining up with TRBD1. The V gene end was trimmed by 4 bases and the J gene end by 11 bases; junction bases not matched to a gene: 10. This CDR3 has 14 amino acids. CDR1 is SNHLY and CDR2 is FYNNEI in the germline V gene. The CDR3 loop is CASSVQGTLRKLFF. CDR3 nucleotide sequence: TGTGCCAGCAGTGTACAGGGGACCTTAAGGAAACTGTTTTTT.

With respect to this clonotype: A read error may produce the germline difference seen at one junction end. This sequence joins TRBV20-1 and TRBJ2-7; maybe TRBD2 (6 bases). Germline assignment: CDR1 DFQATT and CDR2 SNEGSKA (reference sequence). CDR3 length: 16 amino acids. The CDR3 reads CSARDLWGEAAYDQYF. Here the CDR3 DNA reads TGCAGTGCTAGAGATCTCTGGGGGGAGGCTGCCTACGATCAGTACTTC.

This clonotype appeared a few times. The chain combines TRBV3-1 with TRBJ2-3, with 11 bases identical to TRBD2. J was trimmed by 7 bases and V by 0 bases; bases with no gene match: 12. This CDR3 comprises 18 residues. Germline-derived CDR1 and CDR2 are LGHDT and YNNKEL (reference sequence). CDR3 sequence: CASSQELAGVHAQYTQYF. The CDR3 nucleotides are TGTGCCAGCAGCCAAGAACTAGCGGGGGTGCATGCACAATATACGCAGTATTTT.

The chain joins TRBV29-1 to TRBJ2-5, with 9 positions matching TRBD1. Trimming cost V 4 bases and J 2 bases; bases outside gene matches: 5. From germline, CDR1 is SQVTM and CDR2 ANQGSEA. The CDR3 contains 14 residues. The CDR3 protein is CSVGGQGRQETQYF. CDR3 nucleotide sequence: TGCAGCGTTGGGGGACAGGGAAGACAAGAGACCCAGTACTTC.

This clonotype was detected many times. The rearrangement joins TRBV14 to TRBJ2-5; possibly TRBD1 or TRBD2 for D (5 bases each). The ends were cut back, 0 bases at V and 2 bases at J, with 13 bases in the middle. CDR3 length: 16 residues. CDR1 is SGHDN and CDR2 is FVKESK in the germline V gene. The CDR3 region is CASSQDPRGPQETQYF. In DNA, the CDR3 is TGTGCCAGCAGCCAAGACCCCCGGGGCCCACAAGAGACCCAGTACTTC.

The chain combines TRBV5-5 with TRBJ2-2; D is unclear. CDR3 length: 15 residues. Germline CDR1 and CDR2: SGHKS and YYEKEE (reference sequence). V gave up 4 bases and J gave up 3 bases, with 13 bases separating them. CDR3 region: CASSPAVGYTGELFF. DNA of the CDR3: TGTGCCAGCAGCCCGGCCGTGGGATACACCGGGGAGCTGTTTTTT.